This paragraph reports one T cell receptor (beta chain). The antigen is unknown. The V gene end was trimmed by 0 bases and the J gene end by 4 bases; junction bases not matched to a gene: 6. This CDR3 is 16 amino acids long. The germline V gene encodes CDR1 LGHNT and CDR2 FRNRAP. How the authors handled the data: Junction-only sequences without quality scores came from ImmunoSEQ, so filtering differed. Using immunoSEQ multiplex PCR, the repertoire was profiled, and TCRdb retains in-frame clones only, with some absent. V and J calls and clone size are as listed in that table; D and trimming were resolved from the DNA. The sample carries around 940,000 clones, 76% recorded once. The entry originates in a study of shared clonotypes between healthy human individuals. Study information: The donors, two women and three men, were aged 18 to 49.

Findings and caveats of the study: What naive subsets generally showed was a larger estimated richness than memory subsets showed.

The specimen was memory CD4+ T cells sorted from blood. Described subset: CD45RA-negative fraction. V gene TRBV12-5 combines with J gene TRBJ2-1; 7 bases agree with TRBD2. This TCR was recovered from a man aged 18 to 30 in good health. CDR3 nucleotide sequence: TGTGCTAGTGGTTTGGTCTTGGCGGGAGCGTACAATGAGCAGTTCTTC. It is translated as CASGLVLAGAYNEQFF.